This TCR beta chain was identified in a study of PD-L1 blockade in urothelial cancer. Looking at the study overall: Enrolled patients had been treated previously with 0 to 3 chemotherapy regimens. Reported median T cell count for blood samples was roughly 150,000.

Synthetic TCR analog templates were spiked into each PCR. Assay used: immunoSEQ multiplex PCR; TCRdb lists only in-frame clones, some missing. The table lists tens of thousands of clones, 80% to 95% of them singletons. V gave up 5 bases and J gave up 4 bases, with 8 bases separating them. Germline V lookup: CDR1 MNHEY, CDR2 SVGAGI. The CDR3 totals 12 residues. This clone appeared once. The sample's time point: peripheral blood 6 weeks after treatment start. Samples spanned pretreatment and treatment, with 1 to 8 time points per patient. This chain uses TRBV6-5 with TRBJ1-2; possibly TRBD1 for D (5 bases). This TCR came from a woman aged 80 or over with urothelial cancer. The sample was PBMCs, taken around atezolizumab (anti-PD-L1) treatment. CDR3 bases: TGTGCCAGCAGTACCGACAGCTATGGCTACACCTTC. This gives the protein CASSTDSYGYTF.